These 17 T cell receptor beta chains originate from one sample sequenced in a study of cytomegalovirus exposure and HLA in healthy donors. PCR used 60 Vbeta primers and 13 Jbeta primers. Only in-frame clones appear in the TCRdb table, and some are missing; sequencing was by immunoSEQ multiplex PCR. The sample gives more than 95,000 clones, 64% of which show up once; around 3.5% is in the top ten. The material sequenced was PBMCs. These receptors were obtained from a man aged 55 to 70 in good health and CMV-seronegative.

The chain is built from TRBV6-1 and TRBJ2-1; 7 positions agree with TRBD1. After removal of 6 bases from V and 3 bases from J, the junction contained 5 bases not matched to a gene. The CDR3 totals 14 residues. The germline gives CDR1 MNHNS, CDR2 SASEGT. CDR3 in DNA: TGTGCCAGCAGACGACAGGGAGACTACAATGAGCAGTTCTTC. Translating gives CASRRQGDYNEQFF.

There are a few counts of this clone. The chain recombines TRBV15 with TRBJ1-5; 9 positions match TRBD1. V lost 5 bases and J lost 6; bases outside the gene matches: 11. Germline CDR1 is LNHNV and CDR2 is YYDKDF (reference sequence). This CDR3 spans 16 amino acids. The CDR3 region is CATSGTTGTGFQPQHF. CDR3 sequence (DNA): TGTGCCACCAGCGGTACCACCGGGACAGGGTTTCAGCCCCAGCATTTT.

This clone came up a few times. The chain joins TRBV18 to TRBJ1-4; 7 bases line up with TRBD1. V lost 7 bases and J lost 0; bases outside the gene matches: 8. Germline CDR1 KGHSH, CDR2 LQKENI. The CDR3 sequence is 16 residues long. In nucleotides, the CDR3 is TGTGCCAGCTGTAGACAGGGACCAGCAACTAATGAAAAACTGTTTTTT. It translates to CASCRQGPATNEKLFF.

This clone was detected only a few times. The CDR3 nucleotides read TGTGCCATCAGTGATACAGGTAAAACCTACGAGCAGTACTTC. Protein: CAISDTGKTYEQYF. The rearrangement uses TRBV10-3 and TRBJ2-7; weak D call: TRBD1 (5 bases). Per germline, CDR1 ENHRY and CDR2 SYGVKD. V was trimmed by 3 bases and J by 2 bases, leaving 11 bases between them. The CDR3 loop spans 14 amino acids.

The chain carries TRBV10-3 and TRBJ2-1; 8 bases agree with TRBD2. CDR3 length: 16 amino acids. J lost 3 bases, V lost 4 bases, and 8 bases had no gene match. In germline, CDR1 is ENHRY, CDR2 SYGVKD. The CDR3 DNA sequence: TGTGCCATCAGTGGCACGGGGGGGAGGGGCTACAATGAGCAGTTCTTC. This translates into CAISGTGGRGYNEQFF.

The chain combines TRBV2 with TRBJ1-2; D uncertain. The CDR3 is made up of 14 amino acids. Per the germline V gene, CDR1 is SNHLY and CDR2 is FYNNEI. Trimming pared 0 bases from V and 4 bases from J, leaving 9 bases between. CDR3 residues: CASSEALRSYGYTF. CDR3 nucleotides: TGTGCCAGCAGTGAAGCGCTCCGGAGCTATGGCTACACCTTC.

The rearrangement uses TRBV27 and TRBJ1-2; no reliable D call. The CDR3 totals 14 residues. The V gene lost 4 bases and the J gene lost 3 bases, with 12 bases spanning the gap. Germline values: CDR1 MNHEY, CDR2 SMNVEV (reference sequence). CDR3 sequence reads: CASSYSESYYGYTF. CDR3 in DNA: TGTGCCAGCAGTTATAGTGAATCCTACTATGGCTACACCTTC.

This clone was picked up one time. The CDR3 nucleotides read TGCGCCAGCAGCCCATTGCGGGAATCCGGAAACACCATATATTTT. It is translated as CASSPLRESGNTIYF. The rearrangement joins TRBV5-1 to TRBJ1-3; no clear D. Germline loops: CDR1 SGHRS, CDR2 YFSETQ. V shed 4 bases and J shed 4 bases, with 15 bases lying between them. The length of the CDR3 is 15 residues.

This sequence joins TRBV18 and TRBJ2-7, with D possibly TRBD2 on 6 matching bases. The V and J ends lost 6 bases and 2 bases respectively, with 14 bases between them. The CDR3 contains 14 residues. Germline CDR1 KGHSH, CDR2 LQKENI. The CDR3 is CASSRGPGAYEQYF. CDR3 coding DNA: TGTGCCAGCTCGCGGGGACCGGGCGCCTACGAGCAGTACTTC. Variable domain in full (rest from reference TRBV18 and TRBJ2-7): NAGVMQNPRHLVRRRGQEARLRCSPMKGHSHVYWYRQLPEEGLKFMVYLQKENIIDESGMPKERFSAEFPKEGPSILRIQQVVRGDSAAYFCASSRGPGAYEQYFGPGTRLTVT.

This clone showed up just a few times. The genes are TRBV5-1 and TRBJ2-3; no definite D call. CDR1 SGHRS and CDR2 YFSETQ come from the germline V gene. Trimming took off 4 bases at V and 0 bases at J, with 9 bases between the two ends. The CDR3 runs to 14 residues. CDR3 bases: TGCGCCAGCAGCGAGGTGGCTAGCACAGATACGCAGTATTTT. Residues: CASSEVASTDTQYF. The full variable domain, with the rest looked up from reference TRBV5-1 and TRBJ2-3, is KAGVTQTPRYLIKTRGQQVTLSCSPISGHRSVSWYQQTPGQGLQFLFEYFSETQRNKGNFPGRFSGRQFSNSRSEMNVSTLELGDSALYLCASSEVASTDTQYFGPGTRLTVL.

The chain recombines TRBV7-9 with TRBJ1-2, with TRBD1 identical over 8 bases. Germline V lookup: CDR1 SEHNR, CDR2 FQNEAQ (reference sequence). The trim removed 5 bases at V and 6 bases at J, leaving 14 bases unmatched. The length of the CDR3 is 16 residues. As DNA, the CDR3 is TGTGCCAGCAGCCAAACGCAGGGGGCGCTGGCGGATGGCTACACCTTC. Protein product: CASSQTQGALADGYTF.

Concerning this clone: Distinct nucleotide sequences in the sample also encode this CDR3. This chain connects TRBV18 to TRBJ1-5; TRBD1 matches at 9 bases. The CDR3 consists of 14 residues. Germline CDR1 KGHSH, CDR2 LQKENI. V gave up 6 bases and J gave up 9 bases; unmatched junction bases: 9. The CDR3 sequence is CASSQDRGQVPQHF. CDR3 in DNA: TGTGCCAGCTCTCAGGACAGGGGTCAAGTGCCCCAGCATTTT.

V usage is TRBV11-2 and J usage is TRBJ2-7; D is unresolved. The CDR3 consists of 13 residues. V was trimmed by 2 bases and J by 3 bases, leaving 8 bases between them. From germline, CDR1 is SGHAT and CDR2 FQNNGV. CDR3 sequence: CASSLLRGYEQYF. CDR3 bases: TGTGCCAGCAGCTTATTAAGAGGCTACGAGCAGTACTTC.

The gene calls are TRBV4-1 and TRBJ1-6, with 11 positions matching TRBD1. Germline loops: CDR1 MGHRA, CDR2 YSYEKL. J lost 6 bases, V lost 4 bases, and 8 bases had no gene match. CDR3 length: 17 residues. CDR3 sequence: CASSPSWTGGFNSPLHF. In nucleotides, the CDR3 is TGCGCCAGCAGCCCTTCTTGGACAGGGGGCTTTAATTCACCCCTCCACTTT.

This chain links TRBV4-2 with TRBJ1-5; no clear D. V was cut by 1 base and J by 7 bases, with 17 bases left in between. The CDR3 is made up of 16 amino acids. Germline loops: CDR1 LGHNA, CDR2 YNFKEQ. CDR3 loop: CASSQGEAVRTQPQHF. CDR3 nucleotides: TGTGCCAGCAGCCAAGGGGAGGCGGTCAGGACGCAGCCCCAGCATTTT.

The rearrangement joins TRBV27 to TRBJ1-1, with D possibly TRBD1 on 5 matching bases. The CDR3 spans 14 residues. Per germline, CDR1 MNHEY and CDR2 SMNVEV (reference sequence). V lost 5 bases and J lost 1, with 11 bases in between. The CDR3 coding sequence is TGTGCCAGCAGTCTCCGACAGCAGAACACTGAAGCTTTCTTT. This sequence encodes CASSLRQQNTEAFF.

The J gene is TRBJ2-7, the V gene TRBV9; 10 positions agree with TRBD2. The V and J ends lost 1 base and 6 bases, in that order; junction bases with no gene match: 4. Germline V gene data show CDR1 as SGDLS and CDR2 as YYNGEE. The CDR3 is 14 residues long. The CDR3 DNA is TGTGCCAGCAGCGTAAAAGCGGGAGGGACCGAGCAGTACTTC. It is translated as CASSVKAGGTEQYF.